The 15 T cell receptor beta chains reported below all come from one sample, sequenced in a study of T cell repertoires in cytomegalovirus infection. TCRdb reprocessed the reads via MiXCR and lists one record per CDR3 protein. The sample contains under 200,000 distinct CDR3 sequences, roughly 9% of which appear only once. Sequencing input: PBMCs. The receptors were gathered from a human donor in good health (CMV status not recorded). Some clones in this sample may be carry-over from other donors' samples.

This clonotype was recorded many times. CDR3 sequence (DNA): TGTGCCAGCAGCTTAGTTCCCCTGATCTATGGCTACACCTTC. Amino acids: CASSLVPLIYGYTF. This rearrangement joins TRBV7-2 to TRBJ1-2; D unclear. The V gene's germline CDR1 is SGHTA and CDR2 FQGNSA. The CDR3 is 14 amino acids. Trimming cost V 1 base and J 4 bases, with 10 bases left between them.

This clonotype was detected many times. The chain couples TRBV7-2 to TRBJ2-4; 7 bases are shared with TRBD2. The CDR3 has 20 amino acids. From germline, CDR1 is SGHTA and CDR2 FQGNSA. V trimming: 5 bases; J trimming: 3 bases; junction bases outside the gene matches: 22. The CDR3 spells CASSPDWTRTSDDGKNIQYF. DNA of the CDR3: TGTGCCAGCAGCCCCGACTGGACACGAACTAGCGATGATGGCAAAAACATTCAGTACTTC.

There are many counts of this clonotype. The chain carries TRBV27 and TRBJ2-7, with D possibly matching TRBD1 (6 bases). The germline CDR1 and CDR2 sequences are MNHEY and SMNVEV (reference sequence). This CDR3 has 14 residues. V dropped 4 bases and J dropped 5 bases, with 15 bases sitting between them. In DNA, the CDR3 is TGTGCCAGCAGTTCTTGGACAGCGAGGAACGAGCAGTACTTC. This sequence encodes CASSSWTARNEQYF.

The gene calls are TRBV15 and TRBJ2-5; 11 nucleotides match TRBD2. This CDR3 has 17 amino acids. CDR1 is LNHNV, CDR2 YYDKDF, per germline (reference sequence). V trimming: 1 base; J trimming: 5 bases; junction bases outside the gene matches: 9. CDR3 region: CATSRALAGGAGETQYF. DNA of the CDR3: TGTGCCACCAGCAGAGCGTTAGCGGGAGGGGCCGGGGAGACCCAGTACTTC.

This clonotype was counted many times. CDR3 in amino acids: CASSSRQAATDTQYF. For the CDR3, the DNA is TGTGCCAGCAGCTCCCGACAGGCAGCCACAGATACGCAGTATTTT. The rearrangement links TRBV7-2 to TRBJ2-3, with TRBD1 as a possible D gene (6 bases). With 4 bases removed from V and 2 bases from J, the gap between germline ends came to 13 bases. CDR1 is SGHTA and CDR2 is FQGNSA in the germline V gene. The CDR3 extends over 15 amino acids.

The genes are TRBV7-9 and TRBJ2-3; the D is unclear. CDR3 size: 16 residues. Germline lookup yields CDR1 SEHNR and CDR2 FQNEAQ (reference sequence). The V and J ends lost 5 bases and 0 bases respectively, with 15 bases between them. The CDR3 loop is CASSPQGRTSTDTQYF. CDR3 nucleotides: TGTGCCAGCAGCCCCCAAGGACGCACTAGCACAGATACGCAGTATTTT. Full variable domain (missing parts from reference TRBV7-9 and TRBJ2-3): DTGVSQNPRHKITKRGQNVTFRCDPISEHNRLYWYRQTLGQGPEFLTYFQNEAQLEKSRLLSDRFSAERPKGSFSTLEIQRTEQGDSAMYLCASSPQGRTSTDTQYFGPGTRLTVL.

This clonotype occurred a few times. This rearrangement joins TRBV5-1 to TRBJ1-1; D gene uncertain. The CDR3 is 13 residues long. The V and J ends lost 2 bases and 3 bases respectively, with 8 bases between them. Germline CDR1 and CDR2: SGHRS and YFSETQ. CDR3 nucleotide sequence: TGCGCCAGCAGCTTTGGCCAGGACACTGAAGCTTTCTTT. This codes for CASSFGQDTEAFF.

The genes are TRBV27 and TRBJ2-6, with 7 bases fitting TRBD2. This CDR3 region has 18 residues. The V gene end was trimmed by 7 bases and the J gene end by 1 base; junction bases not matched to a gene: 13. Germline V gene data show CDR1 as MNHEY and CDR2 as SMNVEV (reference sequence). The CDR3 DNA reads as TGTGCCAGCATACGAAGTGGAGCGGGGCTGTCTGGGGCCAACGTCCTGACTTTC. Protein product: CASIRSGAGLSGANVLTF. Drawing the rest from reference TRBV27 and TRBJ2-6, the complete variable domain is EAQVTQNPRYLITVTGKKLTVTCSQNMNHEYMSWYRQDPGLGLRQIYYSMNVEVTDKGDVPEGYKVSRKEKRNFPLILESPSPNQTSLYFCASIRSGAGLSGANVLTFGAGSRLTVL.

This clonotype was detected ten times or more. V gene TRBV6-6 combines with J gene TRBJ2-1; tentatively, D is TRBD1 (6 bases). Trimming took 5 bases from V and 2 from J, leaving 10 bases between them. CDR1 MNHNY and CDR2 SVGAGI come from the germline V gene (reference sequence). The CDR3 is 14 amino acids. The CDR3, as DNA: TGTGCCAGCAGTGACGGGACAACCTACAATGAGCAGTTCTTC. Translation: CASSDGTTYNEQFF.

This clonotype was counted between two and nine times. The V call is TRBV12-3 or TRBV12-4, the J call TRBJ2-3; D is unclear. V lost 4 bases, J lost 2 bases, and 10 bases lay in between. This CDR3 has 14 residues. This CDR3 reads CASSWAANTDTQYF. Here the CDR3 DNA reads TGTGCCAGCAGTTGGGCCGCTAACACAGATACGCAGTATTTT.

This clonotype has a count of ten or more. The CDR3 protein is CSARGSATYEQYF. The DNA for the CDR3 is TGCAGTGCTAGAGGGTCAGCGACCTACGAGCAGTACTTC. The chain combines TRBV20-1 with TRBJ2-7, with D unresolved. The V gene's germline CDR1 is DFQATT and CDR2 SNEGSKA (reference sequence). The CDR3 covers 13 residues. With 1 base removed from V and 2 bases from J, the gap between germline ends came to 9 bases.

This clonotype occurred many times. V and J are TRBV7-8 and TRBJ1-6, with D maybe TRBD1 (5 bases). CDR3 length: 13 amino acids. The germline gives CDR1 SGHVS, CDR2 FQNEAQ. V was pared by 1 base and J by 12 bases, with 10 bases between. DNA of the CDR3: TGTGCCAGCAGCTTAGTCTCCCAGGGACCCCTCCACTTT. Translation gives CASSLVSQGPLHF.

This clonotype was found a few times. The V call is TRBV2, the J call TRBJ2-1; 7 bases map to TRBD2. Germline V gene sequence: CDR1 SNHLY, CDR2 FYNNEI. Losses at the gene ends were 3 bases for V and 3 bases for J; bases not matched to a gene: 5. This CDR3 spans 15 amino acids. CDR3 in DNA: TGTGCCAGCAGTGAGGGGGGACTAATCTACAATGAGCAGTTCTTC. Residues: CASSEGGLIYNEQFF. The full variable domain, rest sourced from reference TRBV2 and TRBJ2-1, is EPEVTQTPSHQVTQMGQEVILRCVPISNHLYFYWYRQILGQKVEFLVSFYNNEISEKSEIFDDQFSVERPDGSNFTLKIRSTKLEDSAMYFCASSEGGLIYNEQFFGPGTRLTVL.

The table lists this clonotype with a few counts. This chain links TRBV7-8 with TRBJ2-1; D could derive from TRBD1 or TRBD2 (5 bases each). In germline, CDR1 is SGHVS, CDR2 FQNEAQ. The V and J ends lost 7 bases and 10 bases respectively, with 11 bases between them. This CDR3 contains 11 residues. CDR3 DNA sequence: TGTGCCAGCACATCCGGGACCGAGCAGTTCTTC. This codes for CASTSGTEQFF. Full variable domain (rest looked up from reference TRBV7-8 and TRBJ2-1): GAGVSQSPRYKVAKRGQDVALRCDPISGHVSLFWYQQALGQGPEFLTYFQNEAQLDKSGLPSDRFFAERPEGSVSTLKIQRTQQEDSAVYLCASTSGTEQFFGPGTRLTVL.

This clonotype showed up just a few times. The chain couples TRBV28 to TRBJ2-2, with a possible D match to TRBD2 (6 bases). V was clipped by 7 bases and J by 3 bases, with 15 bases between them. From germline, CDR1 is MDHEN and CDR2 SYDVKM. The CDR3 has 15 residues. CDR3 DNA: TGTGCCAGCAAACCCGGAGGGCCCGACACCGGGGAGCTGTTTTTT. The encoded protein is CASKPGGPDTGELFF.